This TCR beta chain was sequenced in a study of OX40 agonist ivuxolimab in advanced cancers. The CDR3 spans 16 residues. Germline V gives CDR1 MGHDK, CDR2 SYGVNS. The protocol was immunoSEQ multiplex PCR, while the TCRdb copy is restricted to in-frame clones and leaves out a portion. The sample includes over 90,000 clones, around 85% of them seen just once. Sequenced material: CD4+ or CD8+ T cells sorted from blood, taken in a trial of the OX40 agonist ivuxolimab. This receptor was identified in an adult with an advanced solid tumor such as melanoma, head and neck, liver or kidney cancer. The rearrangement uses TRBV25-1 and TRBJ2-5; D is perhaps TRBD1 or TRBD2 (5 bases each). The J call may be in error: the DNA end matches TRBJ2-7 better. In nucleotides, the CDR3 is TGTGCCACCTTCGAGCCCCGGGGCAGTTTCTCCTACGAGCAGTACTTC. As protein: CATFEPRGSFSYEQYF.